A single sample is the source of the 3 T cell receptor beta chains below, sequenced in a study of cytotoxic CD8 clonotypes in ibrutinib-treated CLL. Profiling relied on immunoSEQ multiplex PCR, and the TCRdb table lists in-frame clones only, not all of them. The sample contains 300,000 or so clones, about 61% of which appear only once. The source material was PBMCs, sampled after 36 months of ibrutinib treatment. The receptor set was obtained from a human donor with chronic lymphocytic leukemia.

The rearrangement links TRBV28 to TRBJ2-1; TRBD1 is a possible D gene (6 bases). CDR3 length equals 12 residues. V lost 6 bases, J lost 7 bases, and 10 bases lay in between. CDR1 is MDHEN and CDR2 is SYDVKM in the germline V gene. CDR3 loop: CASRRDINEQFF. The CDR3 DNA reads TGTGCCAGCAGGAGGGACATTAATGAGCAGTTCTTC.

The chain employs TRBV29-1 and TRBJ1-4; 8 bases match TRBD1. V was pared by 6 bases and J by 7 bases, with 10 bases of the junction left unmatched. Germline V lookup: CDR1 SQVTM, CDR2 ANQGSEA. CDR3 length equals 14 residues. In nucleotides, the CDR3 is TGCAGCGTAACGGGACAGGCAATCGGTGAAAAACTGTTTTTT. Translation: CSVTGQAIGEKLFF.

The chain joins TRBV10-3 to TRBJ2-3; TRBD2 matches 9 bases. V gave up 2 bases and J gave up 10 bases; unmatched junction bases: 16. The germline V gene has CDR1 ENHRY and CDR2 SYGVKD. The CDR3 has 17 residues. CDR3 coding DNA: TGTGCCATCAGTGAGGTCCCCTTTGCTAGCGGGGCCGTGGCGCAGTATTTT. Encoded protein: CAISEVPFASGAVAQYF.